These 9 T cell receptor beta chains originate from one sample sequenced in a study of blood T cell repertoires in COVID-19. The protocol was immunoSEQ multiplex PCR, while the TCRdb copy is restricted to in-frame clones and leaves out a portion. The sample includes under 250,000 clones, almost 85% of them seen just once. Sequencing was performed on peripheral blood. These receptors were obtained from a woman aged 50 to 60 with active or convalescent COVID-19.

The V call is TRBV18, the J call TRBJ2-2; 7 bases are a match to TRBD2. Trimming at V came to 3 bases and at J to 4 bases, leaving 5 bases not matched to a gene. Germline V gene lookup returns CDR1 KGHSH and CDR2 LQKENI. The CDR3 loop spans 15 amino acids. In DNA form, the CDR3 reads TGTGCCAGCTCACCCTCGGGGACTACCACCGGGGAGCTGTTTTTT. It codes for CASSPSGTTTGELFF.

The gene calls are TRBV2 and TRBJ2-1, with D possibly matching TRBD1 (6 bases). CDR1 is SNHLY, CDR2 FYNNEI, per germline. V lost 6 bases, J lost 9 bases, and 18 bases lay in between. The CDR3 has 14 amino acids. CDR3 sequence reads: CASRPSTGLGEQFF. CDR3 DNA: TGTGCCAGCAGGCCTTCTACAGGGTTGGGTGAGCAGTTCTTC. Drawing the rest from reference TRBV2 and TRBJ2-1, the complete variable domain is EPEVTQTPSHQVTQMGQEVILRCVPISNHLYFYWYRQILGQKVEFLVSFYNNEISEKSEIFDDQFSVERPDGSNFTLKIRSTKLEDSAMYFCASRPSTGLGEQFFGPGTRLTVL.

The CDR3 spells CASSNTGANYGYTF. CDR3 bases: TGTGCCAGCAGTAATACAGGGGCCAACTATGGCTACACCTTC. The chain joins TRBV2 to TRBJ1-2, with TRBD1 identical over 7 bases. V gave up 5 bases and J gave up 2 bases; unmatched junction bases: 5. Germline-derived CDR1 and CDR2 are SNHLY and FYNNEI. The length of the CDR3 is 14 residues.

V usage is TRBV18 and J usage is TRBJ1-1; D is possibly TRBD1 (6 bases). Deletions cut 3 bases from V and 1 base from J, with 9 bases between. Germline V gives CDR1 KGHSH, CDR2 LQKENI. This CDR3 spans 14 amino acids. The CDR3 loop is CASSPLTGNTEAFF. DNA of the CDR3: TGTGCCAGCTCACCGTTGACAGGGAACACTGAAGCTTTCTTT.

This clone has only a few counts. This chain connects TRBV5-1 to TRBJ1-4; possible D gene TRBD1, 5 bases. CDR1 and CDR2 (germline): SGHRS, YFSETQ. The CDR3 sequence is 14 residues long. V was cut by 4 bases and J by 8 bases, with 15 bases left in between. CDR3 coding DNA: TGCGCCAGCAGCACCCGGGGGGGGGAAGAAAAACTGTTTTTT. Translating it yields CASSTRGGEEKLFF.

This clone was detected only a few times. CDR3 in amino acids: CASSLARPGGRGEGYTF. The CDR3 region has the DNA TGCGCCAGCAGCTTGGCGCGTCCCGGCGGCAGGGGAGAAGGCTACACCTTC. The chain joins TRBV5-1 to TRBJ1-2; perhaps TRBD1 as D (6 bases). This CDR3 has 17 residues. Trimming pared 0 bases from V and 8 bases from J, leaving 23 bases between. Per the germline V gene, CDR1 is SGHRS and CDR2 is YFSETQ.

The chain employs TRBV12-3 or TRBV12-4 and TRBJ2-3; 8 bases are a match to TRBD1. CDR3 size: 13 residues. V gave up 7 bases and J gave up 10 bases; unmatched junction bases: 10. In DNA form, the CDR3 reads TGTGCCAGCACCCGGGACAGGACTGAGGCGCAGTATTTT. Protein: CASTRDRTEAQYF.

The chain employs TRBV5-6 and TRBJ2-6; the D is unclear. V gave up 2 bases and J gave up 2 bases, with 14 bases separating them. The germline V gene has CDR1 SGHDT and CDR2 YYEEEE. This CDR3 contains 17 residues. The CDR3 spells CASSFDAGPPGANVLTF. CDR3 DNA sequence: TGTGCCAGCAGCTTCGATGCTGGGCCCCCTGGGGCCAACGTCCTGACTTTC.

This clone was seen a single time. This chain joins TRBV19 and TRBJ1-1, with a tentative D call TRBD1 (5 bases). The germline V gene encodes CDR1 LNHDA and CDR2 SQIVND (reference sequence). The CDR3 is 13 residues long. V dropped 5 bases and J dropped 5 bases, with 12 bases sitting between them. The CDR3 loop is CASSPDRGTEAFF. In DNA form, the CDR3 reads TGTGCCAGTAGTCCCGACCGGGGGACTGAAGCTTTCTTT.